Reported below is one T cell receptor beta chain. This sample was taken from a study of blood T cell repertoires in COVID-19. Study summary: Some COVID-19 samples were acute and others convalescent; all came from the United States, Italy and Spain. PBMCs, B-cell-depleted T cells, or T cells provided the cDNA or gDNA that made up the material.

In the study's own analysis: Nucleated cell number was recorded as an estimate derived from reference gene primer amplification. Profiling relied on immunoSEQ multiplex PCR, and the TCRdb table lists in-frame clones only, not all of them. The D gene and trimming were derived from the DNA, and the V and J assignments and clone size from that table. Of fewer than 100,000 clones listed, approximately 87% were seen once; the top ten hold about a sixth. Germline CDR1 reads SNHLY; CDR2 reads FYNNEI. The CDR3 spans 15 residues. Losses at the gene ends were 8 bases for V and 1 base for J; bases not matched to a gene: 5.

This chain joins TRBV2 and TRBJ2-6, with 7 bases matching TRBD1. The source of this sequence is a man older than 75 in a cohort sampled during active COVID-19. The material sequenced was peripheral blood. The CDR3 is CASLTGLSGANVLTF. CDR3 in DNA: TGTGCCAGCCTGACAGGGTTGTCTGGGGCCAACGTCCTGACTTTC.